This entry lists 8 T cell receptor beta chains sequenced from one sample in a study of blood T cells in healthy people across ages. It was with a sample-barcoded 5' primer and a J-beta primer mix that a second PCR of roughly 7 to 12 cycles was run. Via MiXCR, TCRdb re-called the 5' RACE reads, giving one row per CDR3 protein. The sample holds 800,000 to 1,000,000 distinct CDR3 sequences, roughly 48% seen once. The sequencing input was blood. These receptors came from a man younger than 45 in good health.

This clonotype was recorded many times. The rearrangement joins TRBV2 to TRBJ2-4, with D unresolved. CDR1 and CDR2 from the germline V gene are SNHLY and FYNNEI. Trimming stripped 6 bases from V and 7 bases from J, with 7 bases between. The CDR3 consists of 11 residues. For the CDR3, the DNA is TGTGCCAGCAGCACCGCCAACATTCAGTACTTC. It yields the protein CASSTANIQYF. Supplemented by reference TRBV2 and TRBJ2-4, the full variable domain reads EPEVTQTPSHQVTQMGQEVILRCVPISNHLYFYWYRQILGQKVEFLVSFYNNEISEKSEIFDDQFSVERPDGSNFTLKIRSTKLEDSAMYFCASSTANIQYFGAGTRLSVL.

The CDR3 region has the DNA TGTGCCAGCACCCAACGGGGCCATGAGCAGTTCTTC. It encodes CASTQRGHEQFF. The J gene is TRBJ2-1, the V gene TRBV6-2 or TRBV6-3; perhaps D is TRBD1 or TRBD2 (5 bases each). Per germline, CDR1 MNHEY and CDR2 SVGEGT. This CDR3 region has 12 residues. The V gene lost 7 bases and the J gene lost 8 bases, with 12 bases spanning the gap.

This chain connects TRBV6-5 to TRBJ2-6; D gene uncertain. The V gene's germline CDR1 is MNHEY and CDR2 SVGAGI. Trimming stripped 0 bases from V and 5 bases from J, with 11 bases between. The CDR3 extends over 16 amino acids. The CDR3 protein is CASSYSGSSRANVLTF. The DNA of the CDR3 is TGTGCCAGCAGTTACTCAGGTTCGTCTAGGGCCAACGTCCTGACTTTC.

The table lists this clonotype with a few counts. This chain uses TRBV4-1 with TRBJ1-5, with D perhaps matching TRBD1 (6 bases). This CDR3 is built from 16 residues. Germline values: CDR1 MGHRA, CDR2 YSYEKL. Trimming left V 0 bases short and J 7 bases short, with 16 bases between. CDR3 loop: CASSQDVEGGRQPQHF. DNA for the CDR3: TGCGCCAGCAGCCAAGATGTAGAAGGGGGACGCCAGCCCCAGCATTTT.

The V call is TRBV7-8, the J call TRBJ2-1; TRBD1 or TRBD2 may be the D gene (5 bases each). CDR3 length equals 14 residues. Germline V gene sequence: CDR1 SGHVS, CDR2 FQNEAQ. V lost 8 bases and J lost 0, with 11 bases in between. CDR3 loop: CASRGTVSYNEQFF. The CDR3 region has the DNA TGTGCCAGCCGAGGGACGGTCTCCTACAATGAGCAGTTCTTC.

Concerning this clonotype: A much larger clone lies a single base off, so this may be a read error. The chain is built from TRBV15 and TRBJ2-3; 8 nucleotides agree with TRBD1. CDR1 and CDR2 (germline): LNHNV, YYDKDF (reference sequence). The CDR3 extends over 15 amino acids. The CDR3 region is CAASRDRGGTDTQYF. For the CDR3, the DNA is TGTGCCGCCAGCAGAGACAGGGGCGGGACAGATACGCAGTATTTT.

The chain links TRBV5-1 to TRBJ2-3; a possible D gene is TRBD1 (7 bases). Trimming removed 4 bases at V and 5 bases at J, with 20 bases between. The CDR3 has 16 amino acids. From germline, CDR1 is SGHRS and CDR2 YFSETQ. The CDR3 bases are TGCGCCAGCAGCCCGGCTGGAGGGGGCGCGAAAGATACGCAGTATTTT. Encoded protein: CASSPAGGGAKDTQYF.

This chain uses TRBV6-2 or TRBV6-3 with TRBJ2-7; tentative D call: TRBD2 (5 bases). CDR1 MNHEY and CDR2 SVGEGT come from the germline V gene. The CDR3 has 15 residues. V was clipped by 2 bases and J by 2 bases, with 13 bases between them. CDR3 in amino acids: CASSYPRTGTYEQYF. CDR3 nucleotides: TGTGCCAGCAGTTACCCCCGGACGGGAACCTACGAGCAGTACTTC.